This T cell receptor (beta chain) derives from a study of T cells in Graves' hyperthyroidism and ophthalmopathy. Points from the study as a whole: Among thyroid clonotypes expanded above 0.001, most also appeared in blood.

Not enrolled were patients with uncontrolled infection, other autoimmune disease, pregnancy or lactation. Roughly 9.1 ml of fresh peripheral blood supplied the PBMCs. Concerning this clonotype itself: Its antigen is not identified.

RNA transcripts yielded amplified TCR beta CDR3 regions. HTBI primers drove first-round RT-PCR of the TCR CDR3. TCRdb re-analysed the multiplex PCR reads in MiXCR, keeping a single row per CDR3 protein. Among 600,000 or so distinct CDR3 sequences listed, about 14% were seen once. This receptor was identified in a woman in her forties or fifties with Graves' ophthalmopathy. Sequencing input: blood.

CDR3 DNA sequence: TGTGCCGCCACAAAACTAGCGGGCCAAACCGGGGAGCTGTTTTTT. This encodes CAATKLAGQTGELFF. The V gene is TRBV6-2 or TRBV6-3, the J gene TRBJ2-2; the match to TRBD2 covers 9 bases. With 11 bases clipped from V and 5 bases from J, the junction kept 12 bases outside the gene matches. Germline CDR1 and CDR2: MNHEY and SVGEGT. The CDR3 has 15 residues.